This paragraph covers one TCR beta chain sequence. Its antigen remains unidentified. Germline loops: CDR1 SEHNR, CDR2 FQNEAQ (reference sequence). The CDR3 is 12 amino acids. V shed 1 base and J shed 5 bases, with 6 bases lying between them. This entry is derived from a study of cytotoxic CD8 clonotypes in ibrutinib-treated CLL. Whole-study findings and limits: Samples from sustained-remission and progressing patients were taken at different times.

Libraries were prepared by immunoSEQ multiplex PCR; TCRdb keeps only in-frame clonotypes and omits some of them. The table shows fewer than 50,000 clones, with over 60% occurring only once. Libraries of TCR beta were made from 2 to 2.5 micrograms of genomic DNA that came from cryopreserved PBMCs. The gene calls are TRBV7-9 and TRBJ2-7; D ambiguous. Material: PBMCs, obtained after 12 months of ibrutinib treatment. The receptor comes from a human donor with chronic lymphocytic leukemia. CDR3 nucleotides: TGTGCCAGCAGCTTAGGAGAGGACGAGCAGTACTTC. It codes for CASSLGEDEQYF.